These 31 T cell receptor beta chains were sequenced from one sample in a study of blood T cell repertoires in COVID-19. This table comes from immunoSEQ multiplex PCR, and its TCRdb copy is limited to in-frame clones, with some not included. The sample lists roughly 180,000 clones; 81% were seen once. Sequencing was done on a sample of peripheral blood. These TCRs come from a woman aged 40 to 50 with COVID-19, enrolled during active disease.

This chain connects TRBV4-1 to TRBJ2-1; 9 bases fit TRBD2. Germline CDR1 MGHRA, CDR2 YSYEKL. This CDR3 has 16 residues. V was pared by 0 bases and J by 8 bases, with 8 bases of the junction left unmatched. The CDR3 region has the DNA TGCGCCAGCAGCCAAGATCTCGGGACTAGCAACTATGAGCAGTTCTTC. It encodes CASSQDLGTSNYEQFF.

The gene calls are TRBV6-5 and TRBJ1-1; no reliable D call. The V gene's germline CDR1 is MNHEY and CDR2 SVGAGI. The CDR3 has 13 amino acids. V was shortened by 4 bases and J by 5 bases, with 11 bases between the two germline ends. This CDR3 is CASSSGTRTEAFF. CDR3 bases: TGTGCCAGCAGTTCAGGTACTCGAACTGAAGCTTTCTTT.

This sequence joins TRBV4-1 and TRBJ2-1; the D is unclear. CDR3 size: 11 residues. CDR1 and CDR2 from the germline V gene are MGHRA and YSYEKL. V lost 2 bases and J 8 bases, leaving 4 bases between the germline ends. CDR3 region: CASSQLHEQFF. The DNA for the CDR3 is TGCGCCAGCAGCCAACTTCATGAGCAGTTCTTC.

The chain couples TRBV27 to TRBJ2-1; possibly TRBD2 for D (6 bases). Per the germline V gene, CDR1 is MNHEY and CDR2 is SMNVEV (reference sequence). Between the trimmed V and J ends, which lost 0 bases and 7 bases, there was a span of 13 bases. The CDR3 totals 15 residues. The CDR3 DNA is TGTGCCAGCAGTTTATCGACCCGACTAGGGAATGAGCAGTTCTTC. Encoded protein: CASSLSTRLGNEQFF.

This sequence joins TRBV24-1 and TRBJ1-4; maybe TRBD1 (5 bases). Trimming removed 7 bases at V and 4 bases at J, with 15 bases between. This CDR3 region has 15 residues. Germline CDR1 KGHDR, CDR2 SFDVKD. Here the CDR3 DNA reads TGTGCCACCAGCGCCGGTGGGGCAAGTAATGAAAAACTGTTTTTT. Its translation: CATSAGGASNEKLFF.

This clone was picked up one time. The chain carries TRBV2 and TRBJ1-1; D unclear. This CDR3 is 14 amino acids long. CDR1 SNHLY and CDR2 FYNNEI come from the germline V gene. V lost 5 bases, J lost 0 bases, and 10 bases lay in between. CDR3 sequence: CASSRGNMNTEAFF. Here the CDR3 DNA reads TGTGCCAGCAGTAGAGGAAACATGAACACTGAAGCTTTCTTT. Looking up the rest from reference TRBV2 and TRBJ1-1 gives the full variable domain: EPEVTQTPSHQVTQMGQEVILRCVPISNHLYFYWYRQILGQKVEFLVSFYNNEISEKSEIFDDQFSVERPDGSNFTLKIRSTKLEDSAMYFCASSRGNMNTEAFFGQGTRLTVV.

The gene calls are TRBV7-8 and TRBJ2-1; 11 bases agree with TRBD2. Germline V gene sequence: CDR1 SGHVS, CDR2 FQNEAQ. J gave up 8 bases and V 5 bases, and 8 bases lay outside the gene matches. This CDR3 is 15 amino acids long. The CDR3 sequence is CASSRLAGREDEQFF. The CDR3 DNA is TGTGCCAGCAGCCGACTAGCGGGAAGGGAGGATGAGCAGTTCTTC.

The chain is built from TRBV3-1 (or the pseudogene TRBV3-2) and TRBJ1-2, with D maybe TRBD1 (6 bases). The germline gives CDR1 LGHDT, CDR2 YNNKEL (reference sequence). The CDR3 is 17 residues long. V was trimmed by 5 bases and J by 4 bases, leaving 23 bases between them. The CDR3 DNA reads as TGTGCCAGCAGCACGATCCGAGGGGGGGGAGTTCTCTATGGCTACACCTTC. It encodes CASSTIRGGGVLYGYTF.

In this sample, this clone turned up a few times. The V call is TRBV2, the J call TRBJ2-7; 7 positions match TRBD1. The CDR3 runs to 13 residues. V lost 6 bases to trimming and J lost 3 bases; unmatched junction nucleotides: 5. CDR1 is SNHLY and CDR2 is FYNNEI in the germline V gene. In nucleotides, the CDR3 is TGTGCCAGCAGAGGGGACAGTCTCTACGAGCAGTACTTC. It yields the protein CASRGDSLYEQYF.

This clone was seen a handful of times. The chain links TRBV6-6 to TRBJ2-2, with D tentatively TRBD1 (5 bases). Between the trimmed V and J ends, which lost 8 bases and 1 base, there was a span of 8 bases. This CDR3 region has 13 residues. Germline CDR1 and CDR2: MNHNY and SVGAGI (reference sequence). CDR3: CASLGQNTGELFF. DNA of the CDR3: TGTGCCAGCCTCGGACAGAACACCGGGGAGCTGTTTTTT.

The chain links TRBV6-5 to TRBJ2-1; 12 positions agree with TRBD2. From germline, CDR1 is MNHEY and CDR2 SVGAGI. CDR3 size: 15 residues. J was trimmed by 8 bases and V by 6 bases; bases with no gene match: 8. CDR3 bases: TGTGCCAGCAGGGGGACTAGCGGGTTTTCCGATGAGCAGTTCTTC. Translating gives CASRGTSGFSDEQFF.

V is TRBV5-1 and J is TRBJ2-5; no firm D call. Per the germline V gene, CDR1 is SGHRS and CDR2 is YFSETQ. There are 13 residues in the CDR3. Trimming stripped 0 bases from V and 5 bases from J, with 8 bases between. The CDR3 DNA reads as TGCGCCAGCAGCTTGGGCCCGAGGGAGACCCAGTACTTC. Translated: CASSLGPRETQYF.

The chain uses TRBV21-1 and TRBJ1-5; the table's D call of TRBD1 was not tested on the DNA. TRBV21-1 is labeled a pseudogene. The CDR3 runs to 16 residues. The DNA for the CDR3 is TGTGCCAGCAGCAACATCAGGGGTGCCCCCCTATGGACCCAGCATTTT. As protein: CASSNIRGAPLWTQHF.

This clone has only one observation. This rearrangement joins TRBV18 to TRBJ1-2; D is undetermined. Germline CDR1 KGHSH, CDR2 LQKENI. The V gene lost 3 bases and the J gene lost 8 bases, with 13 bases spanning the gap. There are 13 residues in the CDR3. CDR3 DNA sequence: TGTGCCAGCTCACCCGGAGCGGCCGAAGGCTACACCTTC. It is translated as CASSPGAAEGYTF.

The CDR3: CASSWGPGLAGGETQYF. CDR3 DNA: TGTGCCAGCAGCTGGGGCCCGGGACTAGCGGGAGGTGAGACCCAGTACTTC. The chain couples TRBV5-5 to TRBJ2-5; 15 bases match TRBD2. V was clipped by 3 bases and J by 5 bases; unmatched bases: 8. The CDR3 sequence is 17 residues long. From germline, CDR1 is SGHKS and CDR2 YYEKEE (reference sequence). Full variable domain (rest looked up from reference TRBV5-5 and TRBJ2-5): DAGVTQSPTHLIKTRGQQVTLRCSPISGHKSVSWYQQVLGQGPQFIFQYYEKEERGRGNFPDRFSARQFPNYSSELNVNALLLGDSALYLCASSWGPGLAGGETQYFGPGTRLLVL.

The rearrangement joins TRBV5-1 to TRBJ1-5; 7 bases map to TRBD1. Trimming at V came to 0 bases and at J to 5 bases, leaving 5 bases not matched to a gene. The CDR3 is made up of 15 amino acids. The germline gives CDR1 SGHRS, CDR2 YFSETQ. CDR3 coding DNA: TGCGCCAGCAGCTTGGACGACAGGGCATATCAGCCCCAGCATTTT. Translated: CASSLDDRAYQPQHF.

The chain carries TRBV27 and TRBJ1-2; D is uncertain. CDR3 length: 16 amino acids. The V gene lost 0 bases and the J gene lost 4 bases, with 15 bases spanning the gap. In germline, CDR1 is MNHEY, CDR2 SMNVEV (reference sequence). In nucleotides, the CDR3 is TGTGCCAGCAGTTTATCCTACGGGAGCCTCCCCTATGGCTACACCTTC. This codes for CASSLSYGSLPYGYTF.

The gene calls are TRBV28 and TRBJ2-3, with D possibly being TRBD2 (5 bases). V was pared by 1 base and J by 8 bases, with 13 bases between. There are 14 residues in the CDR3. Germline V gives CDR1 MDHEN, CDR2 SYDVKM. CDR3 bases: TGTGCCAGCAGTTTATCCCAAGCGGTGGTTACGCAGTATTTT. Protein: CASSLSQAVVTQYF. The full variable domain, its missing parts supplied by reference TRBV28 and TRBJ2-3, is DVKVTQSSRYLVKRTGEKVFLECVQDMDHENMFWYRQDPGLGLRLIYFSYDVKMKEKGDIPEGYSVSREKKERFSLILESASTNQTSMYLCASSLSQAVVTQYFGPGTRLTVL.

The chain carries TRBV5-1 and TRBJ1-5; 8 positions agree with TRBD1. V gave up 4 bases and J gave up 1 base; unmatched junction bases: 4. The CDR3 runs to 15 residues. The germline gives CDR1 SGHRS, CDR2 YFSETQ. The CDR3 coding sequence is TGCGCCAGCAGCCCCGGACAGGGCAGCAATCAGCCCCAGCATTTT. Amino acids: CASSPGQGSNQPQHF.

V usage is TRBV3-1 (or the pseudogene TRBV3-2) and J usage is TRBJ2-3; the match to TRBD2 covers 7 bases. CDR1 is LGHDT and CDR2 is YNNKEL in the germline V gene (reference sequence). Losses at the gene ends were 1 base for V and 6 bases for J; bases not matched to a gene: 7. The CDR3 contains 15 residues. CDR3 in DNA: TGTGCCAGCAGCCAAGGCCGCGGAGCGGGGGATACGCAGTATTTT. It is translated as CASSQGRGAGDTQYF.

This clone was seen a few times. This rearrangement joins TRBV24-1 to TRBJ1-5; TRBD1 is a possible D gene (6 bases). The CDR3 covers 17 residues. V was clipped by 2 bases and J by 0 bases, with 13 bases between them. The V gene's germline CDR1 is KGHDR and CDR2 SFDVKD. CDR3 in amino acids: CATSDSGRGASNQPQHF. As DNA, the CDR3 is TGTGCCACCAGTGATTCCGGCAGGGGAGCTAGCAATCAGCCCCAGCATTTT.

This CDR3 is CASSPSGRISTDTQYF. CDR3 in DNA: TGTGCCAGCAGCCCTAGCGGGAGAATCAGCACAGATACGCAGTATTTT. The V and J genes are TRBV13 and TRBJ2-3; 10 nucleotides agree with TRBD2. The CDR3 contains 16 residues. Germline V gene data show CDR1 as PRHDT and CDR2 as FYEKMQ (reference sequence). Trimming took 5 bases from V and 0 from J; bases not matched to a gene: 5.

The rearrangement joins TRBV7-2 to TRBJ2-7; D unclear. Per germline, CDR1 SGHTA and CDR2 FQGNSA. The V end was cut by 3 bases, the J end by 0 bases, with 9 bases between. The CDR3 is 14 amino acids. The CDR3 DNA sequence: TGTGCCAGCAGCTTCCGGCGGAACTCCTACGAGCAGTACTTC. This translates into CASSFRRNSYEQYF.

A remark on this clone: One junction end does not reproduce the germline sequence, and a read error may be involved. The chain combines TRBV2 with TRBJ2-7; 8 nucleotides align to TRBD2. Germline assignment: CDR1 SNHLY and CDR2 FYNNEI. The CDR3 totals 15 residues. CDR3 bases: TGTGCCAGCAGTAAAGCGGGAGTCAGCTCCTACGAGCAGTACTTC. It yields the protein CASSKAGVSSYEQYF. The entire variable domain, with the rest obtained from reference TRBV2 and TRBJ2-7, is as follows: EPEVTQTPSHQVTQMGQEVILRCVPISNHLYFYWYRQILGQKVEFLVSFYNNEISEKSEIFDDQFSVERPDGSNFTLKIRSTKLEDSAMYFCASSKAGVSSYEQYFGPGTRLTVT.

The chain uses TRBV27 and TRBJ2-7; no firm D call. The CDR3 has 15 amino acids. CDR1 is MNHEY and CDR2 is SMNVEV in the germline V gene (reference sequence). Between the trimmed V and J ends, which lost 7 bases and 3 bases, there was a span of 19 bases. Here the CDR3 reads CASILRGTKNYEQYV. CDR3 DNA sequence: TGTGCCAGCATCCTTCGAGGAACTAAAAACTACGAGCAGTACGTC.

V is TRBV5-1 and J is TRBJ2-4, with D maybe TRBD2 (5 bases). Trimming pared 5 bases from V and 0 bases from J, leaving 12 bases between. Germline V gene lookup returns CDR1 SGHRS and CDR2 YFSETQ. The CDR3 is 15 amino acids. Here the CDR3 DNA reads TGCGCCAGCAGTCGGACGGACTTAGCCAAAAACATTCAGTACTTC. Protein sequence: CASSRTDLAKNIQYF.

This chain links TRBV27 with TRBJ2-7; the D gene is possibly TRBD1 (5 bases). Germline V gives CDR1 MNHEY, CDR2 SMNVEV (reference sequence). The CDR3 consists of 16 residues. Trimming removed 5 bases from V and 4 bases from J, with 21 bases in between. CDR3 sequence reads: CASSPSTGPVMYEQYF. The CDR3 DNA is TGTGCCAGCAGTCCCTCTACAGGACCCGTCATGTACGAGCAGTACTTC.

This chain connects TRBV7-2 to TRBJ2-5, with D maybe TRBD1 (5 bases). The CDR3 is 14 amino acids. The germline gives CDR1 SGHTA, CDR2 FQGNSA. V was clipped by 2 bases and J by 3 bases, with 10 bases between them. CDR3 loop: CASSLSSTEETQYF. DNA of the CDR3: TGTGCCAGCAGCTTATCGTCGACAGAAGAGACCCAGTACTTC.

The chain links TRBV2 to TRBJ2-7; no definite D call. V lost 7 bases and J lost 6, with 7 bases in between. This CDR3 spans 10 amino acids. Germline loops: CDR1 SNHLY, CDR2 FYNNEI. The CDR3 protein is CASIGGEQYF. CDR3 sequence (DNA): TGTGCCAGCATCGGCGGCGAGCAGTACTTC.

V and J are TRBV19 and TRBJ1-5; no reliable D call. Germline lookup yields CDR1 LNHDA and CDR2 SQIVND (reference sequence). The CDR3 is 14 amino acids. V shed 7 bases and J shed 2 bases, with 12 bases lying between them. Written as DNA, the CDR3 is TGTGCCAGTATGAGTGGTGGAGGCAATCAGCCCCAGCATTTT. Its translation: CASMSGGGNQPQHF. Based on the CDR3 plus reference TRBV19 and TRBJ1-5, the full variable domain is DGGITQSPKYLFRKEGQNVTLSCEQNLNHDAMYWYRQDPGQGLRLIYYSQIVNDFQKGDIAEGYSVSREKKESFPLTVTSAQKNPTAFYLCASMSGGGNQPQHFGDGTRLSIL.

This clone was seen only a few times. This chain links TRBV7-9 with TRBJ2-3; 9 nucleotides agree with TRBD2. CDR3 length: 14 amino acids. The germline V gene has CDR1 SEHNR and CDR2 FQNEAQ (reference sequence). V shed 4 bases and J 5 bases; nucleotides not matched to a gene: 4. The CDR3, as DNA: TGTGCCAGCAGCTCCAAACTAGCGGGAGATACGCAGTATTTT. This gives the protein CASSSKLAGDTQYF.